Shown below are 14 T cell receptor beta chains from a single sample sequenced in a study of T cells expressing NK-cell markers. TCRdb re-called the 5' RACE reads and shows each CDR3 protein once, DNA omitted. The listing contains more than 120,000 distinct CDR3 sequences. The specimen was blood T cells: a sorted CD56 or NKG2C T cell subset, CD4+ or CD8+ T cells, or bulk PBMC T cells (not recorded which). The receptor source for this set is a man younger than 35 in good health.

This CDR3 is CASSRGVESDIQYF. The V and J genes are TRBV7-9 and TRBJ2-4. This CDR3 comprises 14 residues. Germline CDR1 and CDR2: SEHNR and FQNEAQ (reference sequence).

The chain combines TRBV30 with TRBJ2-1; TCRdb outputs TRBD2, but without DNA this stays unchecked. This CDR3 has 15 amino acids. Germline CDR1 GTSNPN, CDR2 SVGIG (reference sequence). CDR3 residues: CAWSGLGPSVDEQFF.

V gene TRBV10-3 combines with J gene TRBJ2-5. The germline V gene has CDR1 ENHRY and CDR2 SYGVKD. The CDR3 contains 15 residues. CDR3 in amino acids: CAISESTSYQETQYF.

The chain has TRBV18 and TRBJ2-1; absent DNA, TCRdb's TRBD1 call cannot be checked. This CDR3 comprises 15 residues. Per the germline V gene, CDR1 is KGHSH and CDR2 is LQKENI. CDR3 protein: CASSPWGQGDNEQFF.

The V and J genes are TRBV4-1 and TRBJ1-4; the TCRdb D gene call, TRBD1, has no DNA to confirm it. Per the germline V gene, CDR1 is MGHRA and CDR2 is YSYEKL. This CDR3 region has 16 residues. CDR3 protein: CASSQDSSGYNEKLFF.

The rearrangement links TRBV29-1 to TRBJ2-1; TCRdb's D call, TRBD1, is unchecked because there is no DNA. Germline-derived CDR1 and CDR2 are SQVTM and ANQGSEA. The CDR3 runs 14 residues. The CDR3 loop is CSVGGGLGYNEQFF.

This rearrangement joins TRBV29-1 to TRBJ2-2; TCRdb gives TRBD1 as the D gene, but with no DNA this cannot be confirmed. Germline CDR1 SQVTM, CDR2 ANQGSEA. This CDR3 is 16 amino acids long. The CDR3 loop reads CSVLGRGPLGAGELFF.

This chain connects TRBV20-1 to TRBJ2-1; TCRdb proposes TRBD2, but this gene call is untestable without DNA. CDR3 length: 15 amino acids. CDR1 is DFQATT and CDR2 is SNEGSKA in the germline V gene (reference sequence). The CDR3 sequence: CSAREGLAGHNEQFF.

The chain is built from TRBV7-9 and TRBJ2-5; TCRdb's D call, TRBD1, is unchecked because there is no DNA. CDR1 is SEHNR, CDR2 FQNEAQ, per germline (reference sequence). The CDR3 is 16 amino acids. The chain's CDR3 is CASNAKWDRNQETQYF.

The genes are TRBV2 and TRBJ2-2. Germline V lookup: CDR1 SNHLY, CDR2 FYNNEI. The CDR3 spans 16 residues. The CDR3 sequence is CASSDPLHLDTGELFF.

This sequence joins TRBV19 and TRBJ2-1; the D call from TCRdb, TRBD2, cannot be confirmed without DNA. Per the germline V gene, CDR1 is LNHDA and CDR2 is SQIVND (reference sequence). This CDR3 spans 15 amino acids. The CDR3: CASSEREGLPNEQFF.

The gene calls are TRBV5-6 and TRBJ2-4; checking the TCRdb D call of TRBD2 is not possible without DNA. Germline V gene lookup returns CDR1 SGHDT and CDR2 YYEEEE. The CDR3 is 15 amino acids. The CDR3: CASSPGRASRDIQYF.

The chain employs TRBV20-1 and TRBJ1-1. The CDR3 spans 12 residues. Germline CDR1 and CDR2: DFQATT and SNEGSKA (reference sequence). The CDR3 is CSARNSLTEAFF.

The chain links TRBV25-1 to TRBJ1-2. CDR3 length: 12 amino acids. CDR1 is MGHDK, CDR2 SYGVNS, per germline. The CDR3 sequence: CASSLGNYGYTF.